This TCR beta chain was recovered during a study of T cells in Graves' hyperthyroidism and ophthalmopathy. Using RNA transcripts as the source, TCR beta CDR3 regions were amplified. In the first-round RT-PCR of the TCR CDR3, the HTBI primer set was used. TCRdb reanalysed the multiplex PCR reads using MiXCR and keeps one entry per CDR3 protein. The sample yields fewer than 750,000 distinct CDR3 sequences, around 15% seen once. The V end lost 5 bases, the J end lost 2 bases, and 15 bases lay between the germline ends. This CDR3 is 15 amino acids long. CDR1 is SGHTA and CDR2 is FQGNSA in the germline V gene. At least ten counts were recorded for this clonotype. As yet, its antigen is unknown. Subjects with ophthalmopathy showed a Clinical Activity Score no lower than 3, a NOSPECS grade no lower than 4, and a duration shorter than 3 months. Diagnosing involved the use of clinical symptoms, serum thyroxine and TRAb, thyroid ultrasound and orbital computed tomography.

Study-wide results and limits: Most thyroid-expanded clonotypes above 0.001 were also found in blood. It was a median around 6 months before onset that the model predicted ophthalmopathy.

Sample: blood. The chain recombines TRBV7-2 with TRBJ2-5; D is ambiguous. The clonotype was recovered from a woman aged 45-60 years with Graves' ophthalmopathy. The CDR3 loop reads CASSIYGVEQETQYF. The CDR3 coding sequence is TGTGCCAGCAGCATATATGGGGTAGAGCAAGAGACCCAGTACTTC. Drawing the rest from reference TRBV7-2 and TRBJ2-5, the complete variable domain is GAGVSQSPSNKVTEKGKDVELRCDPISGHTALYWYRQSLGQGLEFLIYFQGNSAPDKSGLPSDRFSAERTGGSVSTLTIQRTQQEDSAVYLCASSIYGVEQETQYFGPGTRLLVL.